The entry below gives a single T cell receptor (beta chain) sequence along with its context. Authors' data handling: Reference gene primer amplification yielded estimated nucleated cell counts. The data were produced by immunoSEQ multiplex PCR, yet TCRdb's version contains in-frame clones alone and is incomplete. V, J and clone size are taken as reported in that table, and D and trimming were inferred from the DNA itself. The table lists around 160,000 clones, roughly 88% of them singletons. This sample is part of a study of blood T cell repertoires in COVID-19. The wider study: Donors in the United States, Italy and Spain gave samples during acute or convalescent COVID-19.

Seattle participants joined during active infection and were tracked over time. The CDR3 has 18 residues. V shed 5 bases, J shed 0 bases, and the junction held 8 bases outside the gene matches. From germline, CDR1 is SGHAT and CDR2 FQNNGV. This chain uses TRBV11-2 with TRBJ2-7; 15 bases map to TRBD2. The source of this sequence is a woman aged 55-69 years with COVID-19, enrolled during active disease. Sequencing used peripheral blood. The CDR3, as DNA: TGTGCCAGCAGCCAGGGACTAGCGGGGGGCCTAGGCTCCTACGAGCAGTACTTC. Translating gives CASSQGLAGGLGSYEQYF.